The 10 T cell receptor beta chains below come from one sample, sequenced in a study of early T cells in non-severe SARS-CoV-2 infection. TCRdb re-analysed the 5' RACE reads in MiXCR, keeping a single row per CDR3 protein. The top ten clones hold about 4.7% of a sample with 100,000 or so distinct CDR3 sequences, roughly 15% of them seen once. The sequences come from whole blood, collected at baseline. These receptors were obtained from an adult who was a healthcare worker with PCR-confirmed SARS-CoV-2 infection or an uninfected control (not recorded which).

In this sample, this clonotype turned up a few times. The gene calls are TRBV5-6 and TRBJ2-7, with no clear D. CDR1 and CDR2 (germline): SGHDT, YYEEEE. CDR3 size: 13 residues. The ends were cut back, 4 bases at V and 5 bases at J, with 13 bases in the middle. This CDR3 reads CASSRLGNHEQYF. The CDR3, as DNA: TGTGCCAGCAGCCGGCTAGGGAACCACGAGCAGTACTTC.

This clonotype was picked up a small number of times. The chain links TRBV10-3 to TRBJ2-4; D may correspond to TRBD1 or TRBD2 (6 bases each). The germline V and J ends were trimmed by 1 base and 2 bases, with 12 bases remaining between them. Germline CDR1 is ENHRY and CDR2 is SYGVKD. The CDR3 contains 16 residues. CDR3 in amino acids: CAISELEGTSKNIQYF. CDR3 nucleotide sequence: TGTGCCATCAGTGAGTTGGAGGGGACATCCAAAAACATTCAGTACTTC.

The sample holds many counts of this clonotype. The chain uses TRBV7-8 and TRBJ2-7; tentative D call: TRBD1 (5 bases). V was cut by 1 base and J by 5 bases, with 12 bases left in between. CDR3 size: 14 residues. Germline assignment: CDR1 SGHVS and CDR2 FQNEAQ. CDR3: CASSLDFLRDEQYF. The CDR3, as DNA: TGTGCCAGCAGCTTAGATTTTCTCAGGGACGAGCAGTACTTC.

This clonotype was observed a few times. The CDR3 DNA reads TGTGCCAGCAGGCCCGGGACAGGGGGCTGGAATGAGCAGTTCTTC. Translating it yields CASRPGTGGWNEQFF. The chain employs TRBV28 and TRBJ2-1; 12 bases are shared with TRBD1. The CDR3 has 15 residues. CDR1 and CDR2 (germline): MDHEN, SYDVKM. V gave up 6 bases and J gave up 7 bases; unmatched junction bases: 7.

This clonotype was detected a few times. The CDR3 protein is CASSLGQGTEAFF. The CDR3 nucleotides are TGTGCCAGCAGTTTGGGACAAGGCACTGAAGCTTTCTTT. J is TRBJ1-1 and V is TRBV28; possibly TRBD1 for D (6 bases). CDR3 length equals 13 residues. Germline values: CDR1 MDHEN, CDR2 SYDVKM. Trimming removed 3 bases from V and 4 bases from J, with 9 bases in between. Full variable domain (remainder filled in from reference TRBV28 and TRBJ1-1): DVKVTQSSRYLVKRTGEKVFLECVQDMDHENMFWYRQDPGLGLRLIYFSYDVKMKEKGDIPEGYSVSREKKERFSLILESASTNQTSMYLCASSLGQGTEAFFGQGTRLTVV.

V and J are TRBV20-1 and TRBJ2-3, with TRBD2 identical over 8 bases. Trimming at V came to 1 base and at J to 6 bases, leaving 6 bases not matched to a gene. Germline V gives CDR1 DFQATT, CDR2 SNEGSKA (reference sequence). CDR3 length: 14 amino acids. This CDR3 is CSARVIGRADTQYF. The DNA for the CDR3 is TGCAGTGCTAGAGTGATCGGGAGGGCGGATACGCAGTATTTT.

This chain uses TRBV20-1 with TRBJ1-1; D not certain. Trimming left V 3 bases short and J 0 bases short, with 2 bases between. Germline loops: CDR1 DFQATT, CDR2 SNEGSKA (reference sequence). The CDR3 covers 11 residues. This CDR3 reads CSARLNTEAFF. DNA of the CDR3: TGCAGTGCTAGGTTGAACACTGAAGCTTTCTTT.

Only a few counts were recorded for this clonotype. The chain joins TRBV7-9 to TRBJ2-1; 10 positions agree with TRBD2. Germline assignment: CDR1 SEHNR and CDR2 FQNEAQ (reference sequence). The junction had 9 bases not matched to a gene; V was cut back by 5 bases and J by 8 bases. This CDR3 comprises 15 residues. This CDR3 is CASSPPSGRGDEQFF. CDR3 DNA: TGTGCCAGCAGCCCGCCTAGCGGGAGAGGGGATGAGCAGTTCTTC.

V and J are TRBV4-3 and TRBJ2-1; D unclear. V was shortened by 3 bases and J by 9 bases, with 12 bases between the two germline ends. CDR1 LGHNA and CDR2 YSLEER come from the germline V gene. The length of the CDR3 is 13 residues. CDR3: CASSQAGPGEQFF. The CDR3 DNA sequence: TGCGCCAGCAGCCAGGCCGGACCAGGTGAGCAGTTCTTC.

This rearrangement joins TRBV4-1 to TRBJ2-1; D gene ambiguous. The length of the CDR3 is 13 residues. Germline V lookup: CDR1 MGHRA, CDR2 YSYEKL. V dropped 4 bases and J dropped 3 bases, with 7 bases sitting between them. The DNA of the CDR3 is TGCGCCAGCAGCCTAGATCACTACAATGAGCAGTTCTTC. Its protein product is CASSLDHYNEQFF.